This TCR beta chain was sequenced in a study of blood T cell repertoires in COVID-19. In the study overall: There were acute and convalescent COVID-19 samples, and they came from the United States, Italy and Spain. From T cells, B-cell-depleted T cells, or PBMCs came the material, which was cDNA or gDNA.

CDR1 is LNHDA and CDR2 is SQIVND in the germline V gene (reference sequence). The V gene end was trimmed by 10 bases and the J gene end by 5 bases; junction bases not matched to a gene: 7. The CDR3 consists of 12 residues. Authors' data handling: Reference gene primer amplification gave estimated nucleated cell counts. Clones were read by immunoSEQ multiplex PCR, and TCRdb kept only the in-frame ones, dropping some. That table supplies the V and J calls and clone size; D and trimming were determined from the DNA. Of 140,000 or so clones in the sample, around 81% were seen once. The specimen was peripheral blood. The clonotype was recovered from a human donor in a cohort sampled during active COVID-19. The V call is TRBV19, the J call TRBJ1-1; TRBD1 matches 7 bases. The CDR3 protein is CATSTGWTEAFF. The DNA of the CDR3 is TGTGCCACCTCGACAGGGTGGACTGAAGCTTTCTTT.